Presented here are 17 T cell receptor beta chains from one specimen sequenced in a study of cytomegalovirus exposure and HLA in healthy donors. It was with 60 Vbeta and 13 Jbeta primers that the PCR ran. Sequencing used immunoSEQ multiplex PCR; TCRdb keeps in-frame clones, though not all of them. In all, the sample yields around 150,000 clones. Sequenced material: PBMCs. The receptors stem from an older woman in good health and CMV-seronegative.

The chain employs TRBV19 and TRBJ2-3, with D possibly being TRBD1 (5 bases). Germline V gene sequence: CDR1 LNHDA, CDR2 SQIVND (reference sequence). The CDR3 sequence is 14 residues long. Trimming shortened V by 4 bases and J by 0 bases, and 8 bases separated the two germline ends. The CDR3: CASSTTASTDTQYF. CDR3 coding DNA: TGTGCCAGTAGTACGACAGCTAGCACAGATACGCAGTATTTT.

The J gene is TRBJ1-5, the V gene TRBV6-5, with 8 bases lining up with TRBD1. J gave up 7 bases and V 6 bases, and 8 bases lay outside the gene matches. This CDR3 is 14 amino acids long. CDR1 MNHEY and CDR2 SVGAGI come from the germline V gene. The CDR3 sequence is CASRKTGVGQPQHF. The CDR3 DNA follows: TGTGCCAGCAGAAAGACAGGGGTAGGACAGCCCCAGCATTTT.

Here the CDR3 reads CASRPSGGNGLAFF. The CDR3 bases are TGTGCCAGCAGGCCATCAGGGGGCAACGGGCTAGCTTTCTTT. V gene TRBV6-1 combines with J gene TRBJ1-1; TRBD1 matches at 8 bases. Germline assignment: CDR1 MNHNS and CDR2 SASEGT. The CDR3 is made up of 14 amino acids. The trim removed 6 bases at V and 10 bases at J, leaving 13 bases unmatched.

The genes are TRBV5-4 and TRBJ2-1; D is unresolved. The CDR3 contains 14 residues. Germline CDR1 is SGHNT and CDR2 is YYREEE (reference sequence). Trimming took off 4 bases at V and 0 bases at J, with 8 bases between the two ends. The CDR3 spells CASSPTVSYNEQFF. The CDR3, as DNA: TGTGCCAGCAGCCCTACGGTCTCCTACAATGAGCAGTTCTTC. Full variable domain (rest looked up from reference TRBV5-4 and TRBJ2-1): ETGVTQSPTHLIKTRGQQVTLRCSSQSGHNTVSWYQQALGQGPQFIFQYYREEENGRGNFPPRFSGLQFPNYSSELNVNALELDDSALYLCASSPTVSYNEQFFGPGTRLTVL.

V gene TRBV19 combines with J gene TRBJ2-7, with 12 bases identical to TRBD1. This CDR3 comprises 15 residues. The J segment lost 3 bases and the V segment lost 9 bases, leaving 9 bases of the junction unmatched. In germline, CDR1 is LNHDA, CDR2 SQIVND (reference sequence). CDR3 in amino acids: CASSRGTGGFYEQYF. Here the CDR3 DNA reads TGTGCCAGCTCCCGCGGGACAGGGGGCTTCTACGAGCAGTACTTC.

A word on this clone: Sequence at one end of the junction differs from germline and may be a read error. Additional DNA sequences in this sample encode the identical CDR3. The DNA for the CDR3 is TGTGCCAGCAGCTACTCCCGCAGCACTGAAGCTTTCTTT. Translation: CASSYSRSTEAFF. The V call is TRBV6-5, the J call TRBJ1-1, with D unclear. The CDR3 spans 13 residues. In germline, CDR1 is MNHEY, CDR2 SVGAGI.

The chain links TRBV7-3 to TRBJ2-5, with TRBD2 matching 7 bases. Per germline, CDR1 SGHTA and CDR2 FQGTGA. The CDR3 sequence is 13 residues long. V was clipped by 2 bases and J by 3 bases; unmatched bases: 0. The CDR3 spells CASSLLAEETQYF. CDR3 nucleotides: TGTGCCAGCAGCTTACTAGCGGAAGAGACCCAGTACTTC.

The chain has TRBV5-1 and TRBJ2-7; D is possibly TRBD2 (5 bases). Trimming removed 5 bases at V and 3 bases at J, with 12 bases between. CDR1 and CDR2 from the germline V gene are SGHRS and YFSETQ. The CDR3 length is 13 residues. CDR3 amino acids: CASSPTGDYEQYF. CDR3 in DNA: TGCGCCAGCAGTCCTACCGGGGACTACGAGCAGTACTTC.

The chain links TRBV9 to TRBJ1-1; D unresolved. Germline V gene lookup returns CDR1 SGDLS and CDR2 YYNGEE. The V and J ends lost 2 bases and 0 bases respectively, with 8 bases between them. CDR3 length equals 14 residues. In nucleotides, the CDR3 is TGTGCCAGCAGCGTTGGACTGTTGAACACTGAAGCTTTCTTT. Amino acids: CASSVGLLNTEAFF.

Worth noting for this clone: Within the sample, other DNA sequences also encode this same CDR3. CDR3 nucleotide sequence: TGCGCCAGCAGCTCGGGACAGGGGAGCACCGGGGAGCTGTTTTTT. Protein sequence: CASSSGQGSTGELFF. The chain recombines TRBV5-1 with TRBJ2-2, with TRBD1 matching over 10 bases. Per germline, CDR1 SGHRS and CDR2 YFSETQ. This CDR3 has 15 amino acids. V lost 3 bases to trimming and J lost 4 bases; unmatched junction nucleotides: 3. Full variable domain (outside the CDR3, taken from reference TRBV5-1 and TRBJ2-2): KAGVTQTPRYLIKTRGQQVTLSCSPISGHRSVSWYQQTPGQGLQFLFEYFSETQRNKGNFPGRFSGRQFSNSRSEMNVSTLELGDSALYLCASSSGQGSTGELFFGEGSRLTVL.

Comments on this clone: Compared with germline, one end of the junction differs, possibly owing to a read error. The genes are TRBV29-1 and TRBJ1-2; D not certain. The length of the CDR3 is 13 residues. Germline V gene data show CDR1 as SQVTM and CDR2 as ANQGSEA. The CDR3: CSSRKGGSDGCTF. In DNA, the CDR3 is TGCAGCTCAAGAAAAGGCGGAAGTGATGGCTGCACCTTC.

CDR3 nucleotide sequence: TGCGCCAGCAGCTTGGAGCTCTCGAGCACCGGGGAGCTGTTTTTT. Translation gives CASSLELSSTGELFF. V gene TRBV5-1 combines with J gene TRBJ2-2; D gene uncertain. Germline CDR1 reads SGHRS; CDR2 reads YFSETQ. Trimming removed 0 bases from V and 4 bases from J, with 10 bases in between. This CDR3 comprises 15 residues.

This chain connects TRBV13 to TRBJ2-1; 8 nucleotides match TRBD2. V dropped 2 bases and J dropped 0; count of bases not matched to a gene: 3. In germline, CDR1 is PRHDT, CDR2 FYEKMQ (reference sequence). This CDR3 contains 16 residues. The CDR3 protein is CASSLPGGLSYNEQFF. As DNA, the CDR3 is TGTGCCAGCAGCTTACCGGGAGGGCTCTCCTACAATGAGCAGTTCTTC.

V gene TRBV6-1 combines with J gene TRBJ1-1, with 12 bases aligning to TRBD1. This CDR3 is built from 19 residues. Losses at the gene ends were 3 bases for V and 0 bases for J; bases not matched to a gene: 11. The germline V gene encodes CDR1 MNHNS and CDR2 SASEGT. The CDR3, as DNA: TGTGCCAGCAGTGAGGGACAGGGGGCTTCATCCTTTATGAACACTGAAGCTTTCTTT. Protein: CASSEGQGASSFMNTEAFF.

This chain links TRBV7-3 with TRBJ2-3, with D possibly being TRBD2 (5 bases). The V and J ends lost 0 bases and 2 bases respectively, with 12 bases between them. The CDR3 extends over 16 amino acids. Germline V CDR1 and CDR2: SGHTA, FQGTGA. The CDR3 here is CASSLTSASHTDTQYF. CDR3 nucleotide sequence: TGTGCCAGCAGCTTAACTAGCGCCTCCCACACAGATACGCAGTATTTT.

The gene calls are TRBV4-3 and TRBJ2-3, with 12 positions matching TRBD2. The junction had 10 bases not matched to a gene; V was cut back by 4 bases and J by 5 bases. Germline assignment: CDR1 LGHNA and CDR2 YSLEER. The CDR3 totals 17 residues. The CDR3 DNA is TGCGCCAGCAGCCGACGTTTACCTAGCGGGGGGGAAGATACGCAGTATTTT. Translated, it gives CASSRRLPSGGEDTQYF.

The rearrangement uses TRBV5-8 and TRBJ1-1, with D maybe TRBD1 (6 bases). Trimming left V 6 bases short and J 0 bases short, with 18 bases between. The CDR3 consists of 16 residues. The germline V gene encodes CDR1 SGHTS and CDR2 YDEGEE. This CDR3 reads CASTLGGGGLNTEAFF. In DNA form, the CDR3 reads TGTGCCAGCACCCTTGGCGGGGGCGGCTTGAACACTGAAGCTTTCTTT. Full variable domain (remainder filled in from reference TRBV5-8 and TRBJ1-1): EAGVTQSPTHLIKTRGQQATLRCSPISGHTSVYWYQQALGLGLQFLLWYDEGEERNRGNFPPRFSGRQFPNYSSELNVNALELEDSALYLCASTLGGGGLNTEAFFGQGTRLTVV.